The sequence of this T cell receptor (beta chain) was determined in a study of T cell repertoires in cytomegalovirus infection. Concerning this clonotype itself: What it binds is not known.

Between the trimmed V and J ends, which lost 5 bases and 5 bases, there was a span of 18 bases. The CDR3 is made up of 15 amino acids. Germline V gene data show CDR1 as MNHEY and CDR2 as SVGEGT. TCRdb redid the calling of the reads with MiXCR, one entry per CDR3 protein. Among under 450,000 distinct CDR3 sequences listed, roughly 34% were seen once. V usage is TRBV6-2 or TRBV6-3 and J usage is TRBJ1-1, with D perhaps TRBD1 (6 bases). The receptor was derived from a human donor in good health (CMV status not recorded). Some clones in this sample may be carry-over from other donors' samples. Sequencing used cultured PBMCs, obtained from culture after CMV antigen stimulation. CDR3: CASSHPTTGWTEAFF. The CDR3 region has the DNA TGTGCCAGCAGTCACCCGACGACAGGATGGACTGAAGCTTTCTTT.